Each of the 31 T cell receptor beta chains below was sequenced from the same sample in a study of blood T cells in healthy people across ages. A second about 7 to 12 cycle PCR used barcoded and J-beta primers. Via MiXCR, TCRdb re-called the 5' RACE reads, giving one row per CDR3 protein. This table has some 1.4 million distinct CDR3 sequences, around 42% appearing once. Specimen: blood. The receptors here all came from a woman under 30 in good health.

The J gene is TRBJ2-7, the V gene TRBV27; 15 bases match TRBD2. Trimming took 4 bases from V and 2 from J; bases not matched to a gene: 3. Germline assignment: CDR1 MNHEY and CDR2 SMNVEV (reference sequence). The CDR3 length is 16 residues. The CDR3 bases are TGTGCCAGCAGTTCCAGGACTAGCGGGAGGGCCTACGAGCAGTACTTC. This codes for CASSSRTSGRAYEQYF.

The V and J genes are TRBV20-1 and TRBJ2-3, with 7 positions matching TRBD1. V dropped 8 bases and J dropped 2; count of bases not matched to a gene: 13. CDR3 size: 15 residues. Looked up from germline, CDR1 is DFQATT and CDR2 is SNEGSKA (reference sequence). The CDR3 sequence: CSSGTAMFNTDTQYF. The CDR3 coding sequence is TGCAGTAGTGGGACAGCTATGTTTAACACAGATACGCAGTATTTT.

The gene calls are TRBV20-1 and TRBJ2-5, with no clear D. This CDR3 comprises 14 residues. Deletions cut 1 base from V and 11 bases from J, with 20 bases between. Germline V gene data show CDR1 as DFQATT and CDR2 as SNEGSKA (reference sequence). The CDR3 DNA sequence: TGCAGTGCTAGAGTTGAGGTCTCCTACAATGAGCAGTACTTC. It translates to CSARVEVSYNEQYF.

In its sample, this clonotype was seen a few times. This chain joins TRBV29-1 and TRBJ1-2; 7 bases are shared with TRBD1. The CDR3 consists of 13 residues. CDR1 and CDR2 (germline): SQVTM, ANQGSEA. V lost 5 bases and J lost 8; bases outside the gene matches: 11. The CDR3 bases are TGCAGCGTTCAGGGGGGCGGGAGACGCGGCTACACCTTC. Protein product: CSVQGGGRRGYTF.

Many counts were recorded for this clonotype. The chain employs TRBV5-6 and TRBJ2-7; D uncertain. The germline gives CDR1 SGHDT, CDR2 YYEEEE. V gave up 4 bases and J gave up 3 bases, with 5 bases separating them. This CDR3 is built from 11 residues. CDR3 sequence reads: CASSTYYEQYF. The CDR3 region has the DNA TGTGCCAGCAGCACCTACTACGAGCAGTACTTC. The complete variable domain, with remaining parts taken from reference TRBV5-6 and TRBJ2-7, reads DAGVTQSPTHLIKTRGQQVTLRCSPKSGHDTVSWYQQALGQGPQFIFQYYEEEERQRGNFPDRFSGHQFPNYSSELNVNALLLGDSALYLCASSTYYEQYFGPGTRLTVT.

The V and J genes are TRBV21-1 and TRBJ2-4; the table gives TRBD1 as D, unverified against the DNA. TRBV21-1 is a known pseudogene. This CDR3 is 16 amino acids long. CDR3 nucleotides: TGTGCCAGCAGCAAAGGAAAGGGGTGGGCCAAAAACATTCAGTACTTC. Translating gives CASSKGKGWAKNIQYF.

V is TRBV3-1 and J is TRBJ1-3, with D maybe TRBD1 (5 bases). CDR1 and CDR2 (germline): LGHDT, YNNKEL (reference sequence). The CDR3 is made up of 14 amino acids. Trimming pared 2 bases from V and 6 bases from J, leaving 11 bases between. The CDR3 region has the DNA TGTGCCAGCAGCCAAAGGGACGGACTAAACACCATATATTTT. As protein: CASSQRDGLNTIYF.

This chain uses TRBV6-1 with TRBJ1-5, with D possibly TRBD1 on 6 matching bases. The ends were cut back, 4 bases at V and 0 bases at J, with 10 bases in the middle. CDR1 is MNHNS, CDR2 SASEGT, per germline. This CDR3 has 15 residues. Here the CDR3 DNA reads TGTGCCAGCAGTGGAGACAGGTATAGCAATCAGCCCCAGCATTTT. The encoded protein is CASSGDRYSNQPQHF.

CDR3 bases: TGTGCCAGCAGTGTTCAGGGGTCCACCGGGGAGCTGTTTTTT. It codes for CASSVQGSTGELFF. The rearrangement uses TRBV2 and TRBJ2-2; D might be TRBD1 (6 bases). The V end lost 4 bases, the J end lost 4 bases, and 10 bases lay between the germline ends. CDR3 size: 14 residues. Germline lookup yields CDR1 SNHLY and CDR2 FYNNEI.

The table lists this clonotype with a few counts. The chain is built from TRBV7-9 and TRBJ2-6; D is perhaps TRBD2 (6 bases). The germline CDR1 and CDR2 sequences are SEHNR and FQNEAQ (reference sequence). CDR3 size: 18 residues. Trimming stripped 3 bases from V and 0 bases from J, with 15 bases between. CDR3 sequence reads: CASSFPGLTDSGANVLTF. Written as DNA, the CDR3 is TGTGCCAGCAGCTTCCCGGGACTTACCGACTCTGGGGCCAACGTCCTGACTTTC.

The chain uses TRBV7-9 and TRBJ2-5; 7 nucleotides line up with TRBD2. The J call may be wrong; the DNA end is better matched by TRBJ2-7. CDR1 SEHNR and CDR2 FQNEAQ come from the germline V gene (reference sequence). This CDR3 has 14 amino acids. The DNA of the CDR3 is TGTGCCAGCAGCTTAGGGGGGGGGTTCGACGAGCAGTACTTC. It codes for CASSLGGGFDEQYF.

This rearrangement joins TRBV4-1 to TRBJ1-4, with D unclear. Germline V gene sequence: CDR1 MGHRA, CDR2 YSYEKL. The CDR3 extends over 15 amino acids. Trimming took 6 bases from V and 4 from J, leaving 15 bases between them. Here the CDR3 reads CASSMASHINEKLFF. The CDR3 region has the DNA TGCGCCAGCAGTATGGCGTCCCACATTAATGAAAAACTGTTTTTT.

The table lists this clonotype with many counts. J is TRBJ1-1 and V is TRBV29-1; D not resolved. Per germline, CDR1 SQVTM and CDR2 ANQGSEA. CDR3 length equals 14 residues. The V gene lost 0 bases and the J gene lost 0 bases, with 8 bases spanning the gap. The CDR3 DNA sequence: TGCAGCGTTGAAGATCGTGGCCTGAACACTGAAGCTTTCTTT. Encoded protein: CSVEDRGLNTEAFF. Filled out from reference TRBV29-1 and TRBJ1-1, the complete variable domain reads SAVISQKPSRDICQRGTSLTIQCQVDSQVTMMFWYRQQPGQSLTLIATANQGSEATYESGFVIDKFPISRPNLTFSTLTVSNMSPEDSSIYLCSVEDRGLNTEAFFGQGTRLTVV.

This chain uses TRBV12-3 or TRBV12-4 with TRBJ1-2; the D gene is possibly TRBD1 (6 bases). CDR3 length equals 15 residues. Trimming stripped 3 bases from V and 8 bases from J, with 19 bases between. CDR3: CASSLWGRDTQGYTF. For the CDR3, the DNA is TGTGCCAGCAGTTTGTGGGGCCGGGACACCCAAGGCTACACCTTC.

This clonotype was seen more than once but under ten times. V and J are TRBV25-1 and TRBJ2-1, with D unclear. Per the germline V gene, CDR1 is MGHDK and CDR2 is SYGVNS. Trimming removed 1 base at V and 12 bases at J, with 13 bases between. The CDR3 consists of 13 residues. CDR3 sequence: CASSESRPGRQFF. The DNA of the CDR3 is TGTGCCAGCAGTGAATCTCGCCCGGGTCGGCAGTTCTTC.

The chain combines TRBV6-2 or TRBV6-3 with TRBJ2-3, with a possible D match to TRBD1 (5 bases). Trimming took off 8 bases at V and 1 base at J, with 10 bases between the two ends. In germline, CDR1 is MNHEY, CDR2 SVGEGT. This CDR3 has 13 amino acids. The DNA of the CDR3 is TGTGCCAGCGAAATAGGGGGCACAGATACGCAGTATTTT. This codes for CASEIGGTDTQYF.

This chain uses TRBV12-3 or TRBV12-4 with TRBJ1-4; TRBD1 agrees at 10 bases. The CDR3 consists of 15 residues. V shed 6 bases and J 5 bases; nucleotides not matched to a gene: 6. The CDR3: CASRKQTGGNEKLFF. The CDR3 coding sequence is TGTGCCAGCAGGAAACAGACAGGGGGCAATGAAAAACTGTTTTTT.

The chain employs TRBV11-2 and TRBJ2-1, with D possibly matching TRBD1 (5 bases). This CDR3 comprises 15 residues. CDR1 is SGHAT and CDR2 is FQNNGV in the germline V gene. V lost 0 bases, J lost 7 bases, and 13 bases lay in between. CDR3 residues: CASSLDRGTWNEQFF. The CDR3 region has the DNA TGTGCCAGCAGCTTAGATAGGGGCACCTGGAATGAGCAGTTCTTC.

The J gene is TRBJ2-1, the V gene TRBV3-1; 15 bases line up with TRBD2. Germline V lookup: CDR1 LGHDT, CDR2 YNNKEL (reference sequence). With V trimmed by 3 bases and J by 9 bases, 9 bases remained unmatched. The CDR3 is 17 amino acids. The CDR3 DNA reads as TGTGCCAGCAGCCAGGGGGGACTAGCGGGAGGTAAGGGTGAGCAGTTCTTC. It translates to CASSQGGLAGGKGEQFF.

The rearrangement links TRBV3-1 to TRBJ2-5; TRBD1 aligns across 8 bases. The CDR3 extends over 15 amino acids. Per germline, CDR1 LGHDT and CDR2 YNNKEL (reference sequence). V lost 1 base to trimming and J lost 5 bases; unmatched junction nucleotides: 6. Here the CDR3 DNA reads TGTGCCAGCAGCCAAGGCACAGGGGGTAGGGAGACCCAGTACTTC. Its protein is CASSQGTGGRETQYF.

This clonotype was seen a handful of times. The chain is built from TRBV10-3 and TRBJ2-1; 8 bases map to TRBD2. The CDR3 sequence is 19 residues long. V was pared by 0 bases and J by 1 base, with 11 bases of the junction left unmatched. Germline V gene sequence: CDR1 ENHRY, CDR2 SYGVKD. DNA for the CDR3: TGTGCCATCAGTGAGTCCGAGGGGAGCGGGGGCACTTCCTACAATGAGCAGTTCTTC. This gives the protein CAISESEGSGGTSYNEQFF.

Notes on this clonotype: A much larger clonotype is one base distant, so this may be a read error. The CDR3 DNA reads as TGTACCATCAGGGCCTCCGGGAGTGCGACAGATACGCAGTATTTT. Amino acid sequence: CTIRASGSATDTQYF. V usage is TRBV27 and J usage is TRBJ2-3; a weak D match, TRBD2 (6 bases). The CDR3 has 15 residues. From germline, CDR1 is MNHEY and CDR2 SMNVEV (reference sequence).

This chain connects TRBV6-1 to TRBJ1-2, with TRBD1 matching over 7 bases. CDR3 length: 15 residues. Trimming took 1 base from V and 2 from J; bases not matched to a gene: 4. Germline CDR1 and CDR2: MNHNS and SASEGT. The CDR3 protein is CASSEGGQHNYGYTF. CDR3 bases: TGTGCCAGCAGTGAAGGGGGACAGCACAACTATGGCTACACCTTC.

The chain couples TRBV12-3 or TRBV12-4 to TRBJ2-2, with 7 bases lining up with TRBD2. The V gene end was trimmed by 3 bases and the J gene end by 9 bases; junction bases not matched to a gene: 13. CDR3 length: 16 residues. CDR3 residues: CASSLRVAGTARELFF. The CDR3 DNA sequence: TGTGCCAGCAGTTTGAGAGTAGCGGGCACCGCCCGGGAGCTGTTTTTT.

The CDR3 region has the DNA TGTGCCATCAGCCAAAGCGGCTCCTACAATGAGCAGTACTTC. This translates into CAISQSGSYNEQYF. The rearrangement uses TRBV10-3 and TRBJ2-1, with D possibly being TRBD2 (5 bases). The end of the DNA fits TRBJ2-7 better, so the J call may be wrong. Per germline, CDR1 ENHRY and CDR2 SYGVKD. The CDR3 runs to 14 residues.

In its sample, this clonotype was seen a few times. The chain combines TRBV11-2 with TRBJ1-3, with 7 bases matching TRBD1. J gave up 1 base and V 2 bases, and 8 bases lay outside the gene matches. Germline lookup yields CDR1 SGHAT and CDR2 FQNNGV. The CDR3 totals 17 residues. CDR3 region: CASSLRGQAYSGNTIYF. As DNA, the CDR3 is TGTGCCAGCAGCTTACGAGGACAGGCCTATTCTGGAAACACCATATATTTT.

This chain uses TRBV5-1 with TRBJ1-2; weak D call: TRBD1 (5 bases). From germline, CDR1 is SGHRS and CDR2 YFSETQ. V was cut by 6 bases and J by 4 bases, with 16 bases left in between. The CDR3 length is 14 residues. CDR3 in amino acids: CASKTDSTTYGYTF. DNA for the CDR3: TGCGCCAGCAAAACTGACAGTACAACCTATGGCTACACCTTC.

This clonotype came up a few times. The V call is TRBV3-1, the J call TRBJ1-2; the match to TRBD1 covers 8 bases. Germline V gives CDR1 LGHDT, CDR2 YNNKEL (reference sequence). The CDR3 is 13 residues long. The V gene end was trimmed by 6 bases and the J gene end by 10 bases; junction bases not matched to a gene: 10. CDR3 sequence: CASRPITGGSYTF. CDR3 nucleotides: TGTGCCAGCAGACCTATTACAGGGGGGTCCTACACCTTC.

The chain is built from TRBV20-1 and TRBJ2-3; TRBD2 matches 9 bases. V dropped 6 bases and J dropped 5; count of bases not matched to a gene: 9. The CDR3 contains 14 residues. Germline-derived CDR1 and CDR2 are DFQATT and SNEGSKA (reference sequence). The CDR3 sequence: CSAPVIAGVDTQYF. The CDR3 nucleotides read TGCAGTGCCCCCGTAATAGCGGGGGTAGATACGCAGTATTTT.

The J gene is TRBJ2-4, the V gene TRBV5-1, with 9 bases that match TRBD1. CDR3 size: 16 residues. Germline assignment: CDR1 SGHRS and CDR2 YFSETQ. The ends lost 6 bases at V and 3 bases at J; junction bases unmatched: 10. CDR3 residues: CASILRDREGKNIQYF. In DNA, the CDR3 is TGCGCCAGCATCCTCCGGGACAGGGAAGGCAAAAACATTCAGTACTTC.

The chain couples TRBV12-3 or TRBV12-4 to TRBJ2-7; D might be TRBD2 (6 bases). This CDR3 has 14 residues. V was clipped by 6 bases and J by 1 base, with 13 bases between them. CDR3 sequence reads: CASRAGFTSYEQYF. The CDR3 coding sequence is TGTGCCAGCAGGGCGGGGTTTACATCCTACGAGCAGTACTTC.